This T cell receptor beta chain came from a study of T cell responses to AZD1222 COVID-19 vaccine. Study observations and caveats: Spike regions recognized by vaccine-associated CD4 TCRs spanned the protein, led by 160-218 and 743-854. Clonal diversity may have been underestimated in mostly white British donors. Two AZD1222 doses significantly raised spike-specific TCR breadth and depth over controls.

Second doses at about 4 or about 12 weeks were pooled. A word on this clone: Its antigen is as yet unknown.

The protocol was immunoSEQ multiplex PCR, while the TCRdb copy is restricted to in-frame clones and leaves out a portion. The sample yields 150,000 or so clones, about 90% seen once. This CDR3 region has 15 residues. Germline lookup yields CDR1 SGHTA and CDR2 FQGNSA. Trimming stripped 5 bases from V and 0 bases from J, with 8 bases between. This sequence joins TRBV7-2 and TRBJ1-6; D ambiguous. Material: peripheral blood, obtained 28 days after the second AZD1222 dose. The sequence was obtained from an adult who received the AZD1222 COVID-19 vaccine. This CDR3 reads CASSREGSYNSPLHF. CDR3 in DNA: TGTGCCAGCAGCAGGGAGGGCTCCTATAATTCACCCCTCCACTTT. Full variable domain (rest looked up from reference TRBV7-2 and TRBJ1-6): GAGVSQSPSNKVTEKGKDVELRCDPISGHTALYWYRQSLGQGLEFLIYFQGNSAPDKSGLPSDRFSAERTGGSVSTLTIQRTQQEDSAVYLCASSREGSYNSPLHFGNGTRLTVT.